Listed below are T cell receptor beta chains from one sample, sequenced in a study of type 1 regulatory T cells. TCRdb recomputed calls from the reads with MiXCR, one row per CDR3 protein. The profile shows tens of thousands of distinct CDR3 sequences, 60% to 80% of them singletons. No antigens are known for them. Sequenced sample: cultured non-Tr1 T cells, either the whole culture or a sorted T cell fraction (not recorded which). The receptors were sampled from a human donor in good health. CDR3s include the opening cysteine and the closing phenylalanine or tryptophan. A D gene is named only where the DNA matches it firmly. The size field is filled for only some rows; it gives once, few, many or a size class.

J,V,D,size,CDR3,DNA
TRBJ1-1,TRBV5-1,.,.,CASSFRDTPGDTEAFF,TGCGCCAGCAGCTTCCGGGACACCCCTGGAGACACTGAAGCTTTCTTT
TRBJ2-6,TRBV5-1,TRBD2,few,CASSFGLAGVDGANVLTF,TGCGCCAGCAGCTTCGGACTAGCGGGAGTTGATGGGGCCAACGTCCTGACTTTC
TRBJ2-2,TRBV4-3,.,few,CASSQGGTSGELFF,TGCGCCAGCAGCCAAGGCGGGACCAGCGGGGAGCTGTTTTTT
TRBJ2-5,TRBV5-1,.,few,CASSLRGIRETQYF,TGCGCCAGCAGTTTGCGAGGGATCCGGGAGACCCAGTACTTC
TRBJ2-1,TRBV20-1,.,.,CSAQAGRLYGEQFF,TGCAGTGCCCAGGCGGGAAGGCTTTATGGTGAGCAGTTCTTC
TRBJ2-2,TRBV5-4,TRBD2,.,CASSSTSANTGELFF,TGTGCCAGCAGCTCGACTAGCGCGAACACCGGGGAGCTGTTTTTT
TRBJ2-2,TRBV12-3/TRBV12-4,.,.,CASSFPGPGELFF,TGTGCCAGCAGTTTCCCGGGCCCCGGGGAGCTGTTTTTT
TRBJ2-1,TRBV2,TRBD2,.,CASSEQTSGYYNEQFF,TGTGCCAGCAGTGAACAAACTAGCGGGTATTACAATGAGCAGTTCTTC
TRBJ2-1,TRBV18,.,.,CASSPSTGQFGVLDEQFF,TGTGCCAGCTCACCCAGCACCGGACAGTTCGGGGTATTAGATGAGCAGTTCTTC
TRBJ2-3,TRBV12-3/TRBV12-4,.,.,CASSFSEGTDTQYF,TGTGCCAGCAGTTTTAGCGAAGGCACAGATACGCAGTATTTT
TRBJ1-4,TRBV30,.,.,CAWSVPSTNEKLFF,TGTGCCTGGAGTGTCCCGTCAACTAATGAAAAACTGTTTTTT
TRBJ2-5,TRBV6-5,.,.,CASSYSVVETQYF,TGTGCCAGCAGTTACTCAGTGGTAGAGACCCAGTACTTC
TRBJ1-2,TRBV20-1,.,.,CSASTQGYTF,TGCAGTGCTAGTACCCAAGGCTACACCTTC
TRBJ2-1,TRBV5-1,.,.,CASSSGTLNEQFF,TGCGCCAGCAGCTCCGGGACCCTCAATGAGCAGTTCTTC
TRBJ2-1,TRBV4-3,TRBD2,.,CASSPGTSGLREQFF,TGCGCCAGCAGCCCCGGGACTAGCGGGCTCCGTGAGCAGTTCTTC
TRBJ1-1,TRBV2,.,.,CANEGPLGPEAFF,TGTGCCAACGAAGGGCCCCTAGGGCCTGAAGCTTTCTTT
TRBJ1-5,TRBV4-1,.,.,CASSQDVQGRYQPQHF,TGCGCCAGCAGCCAAGACGTTCAGGGACGGTATCAGCCCCAGCATTTT
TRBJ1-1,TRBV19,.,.,CASSITGWTTEAFF,TGTGCCAGTAGTATAACAGGGTGGACCACTGAAGCTTTCTTT
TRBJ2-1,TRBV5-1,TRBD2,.,CASAGLAAYNEQFF,TGCGCCAGCGCCGGACTAGCGGCCTACAATGAGCAGTTCTTC
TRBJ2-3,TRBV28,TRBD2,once,CASSFNRGSGTDTQYF,TGTGCCAGCAGTTTTAATCGCGGGAGTGGCACAGATACGCAGTATTTT
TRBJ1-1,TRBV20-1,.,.,CSAPPARGTEAFF,TGCAGTGCGCCACCTGCCAGGGGAACTGAAGCTTTCTTT
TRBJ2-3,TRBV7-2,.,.,CASSLRAGSTDTQYF,TGTGCCAGCAGCTTACGGGCTGGTAGCACAGATACGCAGTATTTT
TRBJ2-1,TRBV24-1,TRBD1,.,CATSGPGGNEQFF,TGTGCCACCAGTGGCCCAGGGGGCAATGAGCAGTTCTTC
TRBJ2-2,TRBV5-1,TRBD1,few,CASSRDSRNTGELFF,TGCGCCAGCAGCCGGGACAGCCGAAACACCGGGGAGCTGTTTTTT
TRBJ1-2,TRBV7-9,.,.,CASSARGNGYGYTF,TGTGCCAGCAGCGCCCGGGGGAATGGGTATGGCTACACCTTC
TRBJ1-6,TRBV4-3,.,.,CASSQEQEGNSPLHF,TGCGCCAGCAGCCAAGAACAGGAGGGTAATTCACCCCTCCACTTT
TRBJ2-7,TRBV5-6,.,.,CASIRAGGDPYEQYF,TGTGCCAGCATCCGAGCTGGAGGAGACCCCTACGAGCAGTACTTC
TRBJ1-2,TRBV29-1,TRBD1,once,CSVWTGFNYGYTF,TGCAGCGTATGGACAGGGTTCAACTATGGCTACACCTTC
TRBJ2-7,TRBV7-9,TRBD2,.,CASSLSGVLTIEQYF,TGTGCCAGCAGCCTTAGCGGGGTGCTTACGATCGAGCAGTACTTC
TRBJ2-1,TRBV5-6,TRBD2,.,CASSPQLAGNNEQFF,TGTGCCAGCAGCCCACAACTAGCGGGCAACAATGAGCAGTTCTTC
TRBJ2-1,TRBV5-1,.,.,CASSLAASTNEQFF,TGCGCCAGCAGCTTGGCAGCGTCTACCAATGAGCAGTTCTTC
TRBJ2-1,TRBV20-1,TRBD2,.,CSACGLAGVREQFF,TGCAGTGCTTGCGGACTAGCGGGAGTAAGGGAGCAGTTCTTC
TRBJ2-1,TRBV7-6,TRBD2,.,CASSPRYRTSGYNEQFF,TGTGCCAGCAGCCCTAGGTATCGGACTAGCGGCTACAATGAGCAGTTCTTC
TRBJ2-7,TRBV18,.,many,CASSPRTTGEQYF,TGTGCCAGCTCACCTCGGACCACGGGCGAGCAGTACTTC
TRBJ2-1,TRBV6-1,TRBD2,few,CASRSGDSYNEQFF,TGTGCCAGCAGGAGCGGGGATTCCTACAATGAGCAGTTCTTC
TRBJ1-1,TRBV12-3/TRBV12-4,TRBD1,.,CASSLGTGGENTEAFF,TGTGCCAGCAGTTTAGGGACAGGGGGCGAGAACACTGAAGCTTTCTTT
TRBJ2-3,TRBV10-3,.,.,CAIRGVRLTDTQYF,TGTGCCATCAGGGGAGTTCGACTCACAGATACGCAGTATTTT
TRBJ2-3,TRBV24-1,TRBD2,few,CATSDPSGRSTDTQYF,TGTGCCACCAGTGATCCGAGCGGGAGGAGCACAGATACGCAGTATTTT
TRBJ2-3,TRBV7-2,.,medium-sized,CASSLVSKGTDTQYF,TGTGCCAGCAGCTTAGTATCTAAAGGCACAGATACGCAGTATTTT
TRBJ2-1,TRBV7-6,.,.,CASSIDQVGMGNEQFF,TGTGCCAGCAGCATTGACCAGGTGGGAATGGGTAATGAGCAGTTCTTC
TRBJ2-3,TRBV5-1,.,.,CASSLGTSTDTQYF,TGCGCCAGCAGCTTGGGCACTAGCACAGATACGCAGTATTTT
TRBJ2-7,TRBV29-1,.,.,CSVESRSHEQYF,TGCAGCGTTGAAAGCAGGAGCCACGAGCAGTACTTC
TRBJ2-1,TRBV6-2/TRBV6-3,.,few,CASSQDPRPRDEQFF,TGTGCCAGCAGCCAAGACCCTAGGCCTAGGGATGAGCAGTTCTTC
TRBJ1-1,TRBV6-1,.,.,CASTDQGTEAFF,TGTGCCAGCACAGACCAGGGCACTGAAGCTTTCTTT
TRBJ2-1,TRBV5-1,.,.,CASTGTLWGNNEQFF,TGCGCCAGCACCGGGACTTTGTGGGGTAACAATGAGCAGTTCTTC
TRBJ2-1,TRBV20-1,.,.,CSARDRTEGYNEQFF,TGCAGTGCTAGAGATCGAACGGAGGGGTACAATGAGCAGTTCTTC
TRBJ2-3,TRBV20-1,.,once,CSARGGYTDTQYF,TGCAGTGCTAGAGGAGGGTACACAGATACGCAGTATTTT
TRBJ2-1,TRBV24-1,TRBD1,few,CATSDTGTASYNEQFF,TGTGCCACCAGTGATACCGGGACAGCCTCCTACAATGAGCAGTTCTTC
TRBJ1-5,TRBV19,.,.,CASSIPPVEGSNQPQHF,TGTGCCAGTAGTATTCCTCCGGTGGAGGGAAGCAATCAGCCCCAGCATTTT
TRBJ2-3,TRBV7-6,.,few,CASTLGESGDTQYF,TGTGCCAGCACCCTAGGTGAATCGGGGGATACGCAGTATTTT
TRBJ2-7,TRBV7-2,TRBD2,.,CASSHYSGGSSYEQYF,TGTGCCAGCTCACACTACAGCGGGGGGAGCTCCTACGAGCAGTACTTC
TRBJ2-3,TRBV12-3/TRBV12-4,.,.,CASSLMRGYTQYF,TGTGCCAGCAGTTTAATGCGTGGGTATACGCAGTATTTT
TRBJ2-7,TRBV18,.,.,CASSPISGSSSYEQYF,TGTGCCAGCTCACCTATTTCGGGAAGCAGCTCCTACGAGCAGTACTTC
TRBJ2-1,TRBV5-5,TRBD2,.,CASSSTQTSGWSSYNEQFF,TGTGCCAGCAGCTCTACCCAGACTAGCGGGTGGAGCTCCTACAATGAGCAGTTCTTC
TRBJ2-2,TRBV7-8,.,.,CASSLRDPGTGELFF,TGTGCCAGCAGCTTACGGGACCCGGGGACCGGGGAGCTGTTTTTT
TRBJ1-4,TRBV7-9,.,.,CASSLGGTNEKLFF,TGTGCCAGCAGCCTGGGGGGAACTAATGAAAAACTGTTTTTT